These 15 T cell receptor beta chains originate from one sample sequenced in a study of T-cell reconstitution after alpha-beta-depleted transplantation in children. As it was prepared, the TCRbeta library received unique molecular identifiers. Each CDR3 protein gets one entry after TCRdb re-called the PCR reads with MiXCR. The sample holds 260,000 or so distinct CDR3 sequences, around 12% seen once. The sample was PBMCs from the stem cell graft donor, taken from the stem cell graft. These TCRs come from a human donor who donated a stem cell graft to a child with acute lymphoblastic leukemia.

This clonotype was counted between two and nine times. The chain links TRBV20-1 to TRBJ2-7; D unresolved. Looked up from germline, CDR1 is DFQATT and CDR2 is SNEGSKA (reference sequence). The CDR3 totals 16 residues. The ends were cut back, 3 bases at V and 3 bases at J, with 21 bases in the middle. The CDR3 sequence: CSARDEQTLINYEQYF. CDR3 DNA sequence: TGCAGTGCTAGGGACGAGCAAACACTTATTAACTACGAGCAGTACTTC.

CDR3 nucleotides: TGTGCCAGCAGCTTGCAAAGGACAGGGCCCCTAGAGCAGTACTTC. It specifies CASSLQRTGPLEQYF. This sequence joins TRBV7-9 and TRBJ2-7, with 8 nucleotides matching TRBD1. Germline CDR1 is SEHNR and CDR2 is FQNEAQ (reference sequence). This CDR3 comprises 15 residues. V shed 3 bases and J 7 bases; nucleotides not matched to a gene: 11.

This clonotype has at least ten counts. The chain uses TRBV7-3 and TRBJ2-7; 11 bases line up with TRBD1. This CDR3 has 13 residues. Losses at the gene ends were 6 bases for V and 5 bases for J; bases not matched to a gene: 3. The germline gives CDR1 SGHTA, CDR2 FQGTGA. CDR3 DNA sequence: TGTGCCAGCAGTGGACAGGGGGCGAACGAGCAGTACTTC. Its translation: CASSGQGANEQYF.

This clonotype was counted at least ten times. V gene TRBV6-5 combines with J gene TRBJ2-1; tentative D call: TRBD1 (6 bases). Germline assignment: CDR1 MNHEY and CDR2 SVGAGI. V gave up 0 bases and J gave up 6 bases, with 12 bases separating them. The CDR3 consists of 15 residues. The CDR3 sequence: CASSYSSEGGNEQFF. The CDR3 nucleotides are TGTGCCAGCAGTTACTCCTCCGAAGGGGGCAATGAGCAGTTCTTC.

This clonotype was seen ten or more times. The chain is built from TRBV28 and TRBJ2-4; no clear D gene. The ends were cut back, 3 bases at V and 0 bases at J, with 12 bases in the middle. The V gene's germline CDR1 is MDHEN and CDR2 SYDVKM. The CDR3 has 16 residues. For the CDR3, the DNA is TGTGCCAGCAGTTTTGGACGGAGACTAGCCAAAAACATTCAGTACTTC. Translation gives CASSFGRRLAKNIQYF.

This clonotype was picked up many times. V is TRBV7-9 and J is TRBJ2-1; a weak D match, TRBD2 (6 bases). V gave up 5 bases and J gave up 1 base, with 9 bases separating them. From germline, CDR1 is SEHNR and CDR2 FQNEAQ (reference sequence). The CDR3 sequence is 14 residues long. CDR3 DNA: TGTGCCAGCAGCATACTAGCTTCCTACAATGAGCAGTTCTTC. Translation gives CASSILASYNEQFF.

The chain uses TRBV9 and TRBJ1-2; tentative D call: TRBD1 (6 bases). The CDR3 covers 15 residues. Per the germline V gene, CDR1 is SGDLS and CDR2 is YYNGEE. V lost 0 bases to trimming and J lost 4 bases, with 13 bases between them. The CDR3 DNA reads as TGTGCCAGCAGCGTAGAGGCAGGGGCGGGCTATGGCTACACCTTC. Protein: CASSVEAGAGYGYTF.

This clonotype was counted at least ten times. V usage is TRBV11-2 and J usage is TRBJ2-7; TRBD1 is a possible D gene (5 bases). CDR1 and CDR2 (germline): SGHAT, FQNNGV. Trimming removed 0 bases at V and 6 bases at J, with 9 bases between. This CDR3 has 13 amino acids. The CDR3 sequence is CASSLETGAEQYF. The CDR3 DNA reads TGTGCCAGCAGCTTAGAAACTGGGGCCGAGCAGTACTTC.

This clonotype came up many times. The chain recombines TRBV18 with TRBJ1-1; 7 nucleotides match TRBD1. The CDR3 contains 14 residues. Germline CDR1 reads KGHSH; CDR2 reads LQKENI. The V gene end was trimmed by 0 bases and the J gene end by 8 bases; junction bases not matched to a gene: 6. The CDR3 is CASSPPRGPGEAFF. CDR3 coding DNA: TGTGCCAGCTCACCACCTAGGGGGCCGGGGGAAGCTTTCTTT.

This clonotype was seen repeatedly, ten times or more. V and J are TRBV5-1 and TRBJ2-6; D perhaps matches TRBD1 (5 bases). The CDR3 is made up of 17 amino acids. V gave up 5 bases and J gave up 0 bases, with 15 bases separating them. Germline V gene sequence: CDR1 SGHRS, CDR2 YFSETQ. The CDR3 nucleotides read TGCGCCAGCAGAGCCAGGGCTTCGAGCTCTGGGGCCAACGTCCTGACTTTC. Protein: CASRARASSSGANVLTF.

There are many counts of this clonotype. This chain connects TRBV27 to TRBJ1-2, with D possibly TRBD1 on 6 matching bases. With 4 bases removed from V and 4 bases from J, the gap between germline ends came to 16 bases. CDR1 is MNHEY, CDR2 SMNVEV, per germline (reference sequence). This CDR3 is 15 amino acids long. The CDR3 nucleotides read TGTGCCAGCAGTTCGGACAGTTTTATTGGCTATGGCTACACCTTC. Amino acids: CASSSDSFIGYGYTF.

This clonotype was detected many times. V usage is TRBV5-1 and J usage is TRBJ2-1; 8 nucleotides line up with TRBD1. The germline V gene encodes CDR1 SGHRS and CDR2 YFSETQ. The CDR3 has 18 amino acids. J lost 1 base, V lost 6 bases, and 15 bases had no gene match. CDR3 region: CASKSTGAPPSSYNEQFF. In DNA form, the CDR3 reads TGCGCCAGCAAGTCGACAGGGGCCCCACCCTCTTCCTACAATGAGCAGTTCTTC.

The table lists this clonotype with many counts. The chain employs TRBV19 and TRBJ2-1; D may be TRBD2 (5 bases). CDR1 LNHDA and CDR2 SQIVND come from the germline V gene (reference sequence). This CDR3 comprises 14 residues. Trimming pared 3 bases from V and 4 bases from J, leaving 10 bases between. For the CDR3, the DNA is TGTGCCAGTAGTATGGGGAGATATTACAATGAGCAGTTCTTC. Translated, it gives CASSMGRYYNEQFF.

The V gene is TRBV20-1, the J gene TRBJ2-6, with TRBD1 identical over 9 bases. With V trimmed by 6 bases and J by 0 bases, 6 bases remained unmatched. The V gene's germline CDR1 is DFQATT and CDR2 SNEGSKA (reference sequence). This CDR3 has 16 residues. The CDR3 DNA is TGCAGTGCCCCCGGGACAGGGAGCTCTGGGGCCAACGTCCTGACTTTC. Translating gives CSAPGTGSSGANVLTF.

There are many counts of this clonotype. The chain couples TRBV4-1 to TRBJ2-5; D remains unclear. V was clipped by 2 bases and J by 2 bases, with 12 bases between them. The CDR3 has 15 amino acids. The germline gives CDR1 MGHRA, CDR2 YSYEKL. In DNA form, the CDR3 reads TGCGCCAGCAGCCAAACCACCGTGGGGCAAGAGACCCAGTACTTC. Amino acid sequence: CASSQTTVGQETQYF.